The clone carrying this T cell receptor (beta chain) was observed at least ten times. The antigen remains unidentified. The record originates from a study of T cells in Graves' hyperthyroidism and ophthalmopathy. Study results and caveats: Most expanded thyroid clonotypes above 0.001 also appeared in blood. Ophthalmopathy and stable hyperthyroidism were told apart by a 13 V-J model.

CDR1 is SGHAT, CDR2 FQNNGV, per germline. The CDR3 has 13 residues. Trimming cost V 5 bases and J 2 bases, with 8 bases left between them. Patients were aged 18 to 65, had disease duration under 2 months, and had newly diagnosed hyperthyroidism. In making diagnoses, clinical symptoms, serum thyroxine and TRAb, thyroid ultrasound and orbital computed tomography were all used. RNA transcripts yielded amplified TCR beta CDR3 regions. The HTBI primer set was used in a first-round RT-PCR of the TCR CDR3. TCRdb analysed the multiplex PCR reads with MiXCR anew, one entry per CDR3 protein. The sample consists of about 740,000 distinct CDR3 sequences, 13% to 15% of them appearing once.

This chain uses TRBV11-2 with TRBJ2-3, with unresolved D. Sequencing used blood. The sequence derives from a woman between 18 and 29 years old with Graves' hyperthyroidism. CDR3 amino acids: CASSPLDTDTQYF. CDR3 nucleotide sequence: TGTGCCAGCAGCCCTTTAGACACAGATACGCAGTATTTT.